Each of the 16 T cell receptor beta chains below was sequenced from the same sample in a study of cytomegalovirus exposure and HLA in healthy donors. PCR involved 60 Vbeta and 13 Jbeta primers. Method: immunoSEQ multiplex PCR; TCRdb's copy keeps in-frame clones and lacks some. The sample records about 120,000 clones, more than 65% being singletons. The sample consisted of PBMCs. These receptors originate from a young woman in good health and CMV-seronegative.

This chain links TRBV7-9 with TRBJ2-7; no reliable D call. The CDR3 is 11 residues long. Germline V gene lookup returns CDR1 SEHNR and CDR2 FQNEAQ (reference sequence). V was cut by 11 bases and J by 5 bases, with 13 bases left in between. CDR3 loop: CASTMGHEQYF. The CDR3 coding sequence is TGTGCCTCGACGATGGGCCACGAGCAGTACTTC.

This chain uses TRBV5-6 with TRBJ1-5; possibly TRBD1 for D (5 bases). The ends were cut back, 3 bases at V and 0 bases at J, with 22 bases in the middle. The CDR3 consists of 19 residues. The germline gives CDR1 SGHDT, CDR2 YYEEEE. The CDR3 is CASSSLPVPGDPSNQPQHF. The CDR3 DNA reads TGTGCCAGCAGCTCCTTACCGGTCCCGGGGGACCCTAGCAATCAGCCCCAGCATTTT.

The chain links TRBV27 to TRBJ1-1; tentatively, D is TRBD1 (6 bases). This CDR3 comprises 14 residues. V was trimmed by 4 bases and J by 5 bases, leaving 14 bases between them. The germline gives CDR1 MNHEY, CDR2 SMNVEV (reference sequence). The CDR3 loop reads CASSSNRVWTEAFF. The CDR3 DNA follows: TGTGCCAGCAGTTCAAACAGGGTTTGGACTGAAGCTTTCTTT.

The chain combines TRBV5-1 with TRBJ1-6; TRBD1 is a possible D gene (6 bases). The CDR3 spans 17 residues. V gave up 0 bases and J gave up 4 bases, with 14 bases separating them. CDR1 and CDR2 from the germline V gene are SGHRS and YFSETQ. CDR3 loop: CASSLAEGVGYNSPLHF. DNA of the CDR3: TGCGCCAGCAGCTTGGCCGAGGGGGTAGGGTATAATTCACCCCTCCACTTT. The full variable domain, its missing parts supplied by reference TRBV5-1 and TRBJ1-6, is KAGVTQTPRYLIKTRGQQVTLSCSPISGHRSVSWYQQTPGQGLQFLFEYFSETQRNKGNFPGRFSGRQFSNSRSEMNVSTLELGDSALYLCASSLAEGVGYNSPLHFGNGTRLTVT.

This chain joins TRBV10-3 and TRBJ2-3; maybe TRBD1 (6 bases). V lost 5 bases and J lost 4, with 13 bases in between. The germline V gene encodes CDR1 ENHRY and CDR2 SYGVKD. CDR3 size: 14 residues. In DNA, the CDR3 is TGTGCCATCAGTTTACAGGGTGGGGCAGATACGCAGTATTTT. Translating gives CAISLQGGADTQYF.

The CDR3 nucleotides are TGTGCCGGGACGGAGGGGCCGATCTATGGCTACACCTTC. This encodes CAGTEGPIYGYTF. This chain connects TRBV30 to TRBJ1-2, with D tentatively TRBD1 (5 bases). The ends were cut back, 8 bases at V and 4 bases at J, with 17 bases in the middle. Germline CDR1 GTSNPN, CDR2 SVGIG (reference sequence). The CDR3 runs to 13 residues. The full variable domain, its missing parts supplied by reference TRBV30 and TRBJ1-2, is SQTIHQWPATLVQPVGSPLSLECTVEGTSNPNLYWYRQAAGRGLQLLFYSVGIGQISSEVPQNLSASRPQDRQFILSSKKLLLSDSGFYLCAGTEGPIYGYTFGSGTRLTVV.

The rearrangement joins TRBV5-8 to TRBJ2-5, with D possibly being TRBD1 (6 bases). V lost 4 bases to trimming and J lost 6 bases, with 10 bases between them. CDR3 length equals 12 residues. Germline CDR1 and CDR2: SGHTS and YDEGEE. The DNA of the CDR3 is TGTGCCAGCAGCCCACAGGGAAAGACCCAGTACTTC. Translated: CASSPQGKTQYF.

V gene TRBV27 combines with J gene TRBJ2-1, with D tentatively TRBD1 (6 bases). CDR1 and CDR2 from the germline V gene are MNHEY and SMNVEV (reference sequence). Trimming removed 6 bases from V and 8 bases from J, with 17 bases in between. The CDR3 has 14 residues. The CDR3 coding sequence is TGTGCCAGCAGCCCCAGGGGAGTGTCCCATGAGCAGTTCTTC. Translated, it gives CASSPRGVSHEQFF.

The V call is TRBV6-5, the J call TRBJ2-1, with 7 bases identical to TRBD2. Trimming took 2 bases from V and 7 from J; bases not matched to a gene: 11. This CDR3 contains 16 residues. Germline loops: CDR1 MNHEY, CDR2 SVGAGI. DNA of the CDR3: TGTGCCAGCAGTTACGAAGGCGGGGGATGGAGGAATGAGCAGTTCTTC. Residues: CASSYEGGGWRNEQFF.

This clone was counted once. Here the CDR3 reads CASSPGQYEKLFF. The CDR3 region has the DNA TGTGCCAGTAGCCCGGGACAGTATGAAAAACTGTTTTTT. The rearrangement uses TRBV19 and TRBJ1-4; 7 bases map to TRBD1. The CDR3 has 13 residues. Germline V CDR1 and CDR2: LNHDA, SQIVND (reference sequence). The ends lost 6 bases at V and 6 bases at J; junction bases unmatched: 4.

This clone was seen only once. The CDR3 protein is CASSLSGTGFGYTF. CDR3 coding DNA: TGTGCCAGCAGCTTGTCTGGGACAGGGTTTGGCTACACCTTC. The chain carries TRBV5-6 and TRBJ1-2, with TRBD1 matching 9 bases. CDR1 is SGHDT and CDR2 is YYEEEE in the germline V gene. The CDR3 is 14 residues long. V lost 1 base to trimming and J lost 7 bases; unmatched junction nucleotides: 5.

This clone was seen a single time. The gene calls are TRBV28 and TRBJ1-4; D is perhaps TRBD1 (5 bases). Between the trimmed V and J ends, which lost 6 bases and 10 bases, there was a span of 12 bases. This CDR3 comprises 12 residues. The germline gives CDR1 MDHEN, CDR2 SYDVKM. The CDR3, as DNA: TGTGCCAGCAGAATCCCGGGGGGAAAACTGTTTTTT. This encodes CASRIPGGKLFF.

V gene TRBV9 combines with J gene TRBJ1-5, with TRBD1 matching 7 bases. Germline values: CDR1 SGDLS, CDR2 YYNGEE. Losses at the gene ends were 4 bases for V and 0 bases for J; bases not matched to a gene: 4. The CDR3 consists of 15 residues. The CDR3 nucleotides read TGTGCCAGCAGCCGACAGGGTTTTAGCAATCAGCCCCAGCATTTT. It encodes CASSRQGFSNQPQHF. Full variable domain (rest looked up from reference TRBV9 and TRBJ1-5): DSGVTQTPKHLITATGQRVTLRCSPRSGDLSVYWYQQSLDQGLQFLIQYYNGEERAKGNILERFSAQQFPDLHSELNLSSLELGDSALYFCASSRQGFSNQPQHFGDGTRLSIL.

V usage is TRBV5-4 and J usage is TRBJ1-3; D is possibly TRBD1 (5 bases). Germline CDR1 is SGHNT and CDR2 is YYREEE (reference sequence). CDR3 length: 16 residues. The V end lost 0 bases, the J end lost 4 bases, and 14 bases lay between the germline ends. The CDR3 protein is CASSLDRREMGNTIYF. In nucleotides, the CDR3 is TGTGCCAGCAGCTTGGACAGGCGAGAAATGGGAAACACCATATATTTT.

CDR3 protein: CASSPTGFEQYF. In DNA form, the CDR3 reads TGTGCCAGCTCACCAACCGGGTTCGAGCAGTACTTC. This rearrangement joins TRBV18 to TRBJ2-7; D remains unclear. Germline V gives CDR1 KGHSH, CDR2 LQKENI. This CDR3 is 12 amino acids long. Trimming removed 2 bases at V and 6 bases at J, with 8 bases between.

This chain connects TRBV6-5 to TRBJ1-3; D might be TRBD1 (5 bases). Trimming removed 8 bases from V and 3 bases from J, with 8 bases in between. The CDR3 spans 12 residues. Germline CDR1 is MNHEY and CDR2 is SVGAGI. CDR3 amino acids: CASGDFGNTIYF. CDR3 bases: TGTGCCAGCGGGGACTTTGGAAACACCATATATTTT.